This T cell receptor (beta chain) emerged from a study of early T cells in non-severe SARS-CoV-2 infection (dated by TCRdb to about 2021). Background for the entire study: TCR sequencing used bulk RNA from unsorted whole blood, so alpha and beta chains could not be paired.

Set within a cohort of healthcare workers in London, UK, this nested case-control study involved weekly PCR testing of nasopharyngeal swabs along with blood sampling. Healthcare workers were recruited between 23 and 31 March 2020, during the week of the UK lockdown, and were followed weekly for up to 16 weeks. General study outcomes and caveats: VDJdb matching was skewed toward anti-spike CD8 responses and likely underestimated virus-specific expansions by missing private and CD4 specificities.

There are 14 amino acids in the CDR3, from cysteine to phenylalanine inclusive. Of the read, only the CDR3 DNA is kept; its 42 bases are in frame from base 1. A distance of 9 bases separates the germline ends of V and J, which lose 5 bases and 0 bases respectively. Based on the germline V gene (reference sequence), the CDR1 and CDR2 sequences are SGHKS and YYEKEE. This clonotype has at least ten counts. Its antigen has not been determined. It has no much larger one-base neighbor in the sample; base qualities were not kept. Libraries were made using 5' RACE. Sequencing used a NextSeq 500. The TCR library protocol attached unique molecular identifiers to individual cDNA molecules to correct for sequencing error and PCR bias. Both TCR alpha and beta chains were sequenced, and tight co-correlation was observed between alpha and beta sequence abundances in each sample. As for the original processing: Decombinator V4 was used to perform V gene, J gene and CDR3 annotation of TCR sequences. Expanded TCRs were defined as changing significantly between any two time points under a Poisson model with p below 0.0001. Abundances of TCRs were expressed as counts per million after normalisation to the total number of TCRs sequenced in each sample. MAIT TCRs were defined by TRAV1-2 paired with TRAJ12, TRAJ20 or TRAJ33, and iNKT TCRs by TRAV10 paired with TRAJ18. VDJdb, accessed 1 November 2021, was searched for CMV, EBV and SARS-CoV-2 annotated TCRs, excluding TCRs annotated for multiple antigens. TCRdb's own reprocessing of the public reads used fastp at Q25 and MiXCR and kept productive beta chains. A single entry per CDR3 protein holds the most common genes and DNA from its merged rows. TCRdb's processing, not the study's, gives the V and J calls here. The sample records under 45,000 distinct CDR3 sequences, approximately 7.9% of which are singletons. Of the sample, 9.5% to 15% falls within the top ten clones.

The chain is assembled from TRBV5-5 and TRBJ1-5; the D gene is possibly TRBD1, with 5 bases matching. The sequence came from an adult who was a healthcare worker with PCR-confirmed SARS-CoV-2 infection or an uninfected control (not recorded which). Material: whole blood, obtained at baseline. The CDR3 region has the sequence CASSWDDSNQPQHF. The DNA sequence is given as TGTGCCAGCAGTTGGGACGATAGCAATCAGCCCCAGCATTTT.